This entry is about one T cell receptor (beta chain). Primers used in a second PCR of roughly 6 to 11 cycles were a sample-barcoded 5' primer and a J-beta primer mix. TCRdb called the 5' RACE reads again in MiXCR, with one record for every CDR3 protein. The sample consists of about 1 million distinct CDR3 sequences, more than 40% of them appearing once. Total RNA amounts of at least 6 micrograms were extracted per sample. These data come from a study of blood T cells in healthy people across ages. As for the study in general: Per two T cells, about one barcoded beta molecule was captured through template switching.

The CDR3 runs to 15 residues. Germline V gives CDR1 SGHAT, CDR2 FQNNGV. Trimming left V 6 bases short and J 3 bases short, with 17 bases between. This sequence was found in a woman aged 60-75 years in good health. The sequenced material came from blood. The chain is built from TRBV11-2 and TRBJ2-5, with D tentatively TRBD1 (5 bases). CDR3 residues: CASSPYGQGKETQYF. The CDR3 DNA reads TGTGCCAGCAGTCCCTATGGTCAGGGAAAAGAGACCCAGTACTTC. Full variable domain (remainder filled in from reference TRBV11-2 and TRBJ2-5): EAGVAQSPRYKIIEKRQSVAFWCNPISGHATLYWYQQILGQGPKLLIQFQNNGVVDDSQLPKDRFSAERLKGVDSTLKIQPAKLEDSAVYLCASSPYGQGKETQYFGPGTRLLVL.